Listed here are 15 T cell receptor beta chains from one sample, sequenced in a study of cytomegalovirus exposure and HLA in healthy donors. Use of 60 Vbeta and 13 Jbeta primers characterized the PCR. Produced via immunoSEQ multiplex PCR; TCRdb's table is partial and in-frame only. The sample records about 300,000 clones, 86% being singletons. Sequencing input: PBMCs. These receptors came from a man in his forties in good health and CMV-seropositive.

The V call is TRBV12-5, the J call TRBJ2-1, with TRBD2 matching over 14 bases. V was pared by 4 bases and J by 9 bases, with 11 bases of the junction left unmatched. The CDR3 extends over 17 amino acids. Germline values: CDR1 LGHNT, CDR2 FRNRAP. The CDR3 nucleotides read TGTGCTAGTGGTTCGCGACTAGCGGGAGGGCCACTAGGTGAGCAGTTCTTC. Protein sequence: CASGSRLAGGPLGEQFF.

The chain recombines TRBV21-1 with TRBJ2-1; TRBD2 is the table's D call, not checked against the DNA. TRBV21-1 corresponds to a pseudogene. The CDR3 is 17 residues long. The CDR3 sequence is CASRPQCGRAGYNEQFF. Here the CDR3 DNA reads TGTGCCAGCAGACCCCAGTGCGGGAGGGCCGGCTACAATGAGCAGTTCTTC.

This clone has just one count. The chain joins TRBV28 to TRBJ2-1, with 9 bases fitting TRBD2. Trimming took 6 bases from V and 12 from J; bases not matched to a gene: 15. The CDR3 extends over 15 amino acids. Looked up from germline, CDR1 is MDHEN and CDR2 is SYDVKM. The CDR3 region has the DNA TGTGCCAGCAGACCGAGTGCGGGAGGGCCCTCAACGCAGTTCTTC. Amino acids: CASRPSAGGPSTQFF.

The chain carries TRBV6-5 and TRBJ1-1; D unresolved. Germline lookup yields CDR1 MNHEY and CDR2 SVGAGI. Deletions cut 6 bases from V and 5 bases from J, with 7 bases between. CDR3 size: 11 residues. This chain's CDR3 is CASRTGTEAFF. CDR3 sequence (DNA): TGTGCCAGCAGGACCGGGACTGAAGCTTTCTTT.

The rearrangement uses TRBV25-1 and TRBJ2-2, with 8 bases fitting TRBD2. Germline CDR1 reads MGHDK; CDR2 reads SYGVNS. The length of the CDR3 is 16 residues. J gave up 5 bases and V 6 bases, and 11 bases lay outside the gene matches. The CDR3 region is CASRTPGLERTGELFF. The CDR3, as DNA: TGTGCCAGCAGGACACCGGGACTAGAGAGGACCGGGGAGCTGTTTTTT.

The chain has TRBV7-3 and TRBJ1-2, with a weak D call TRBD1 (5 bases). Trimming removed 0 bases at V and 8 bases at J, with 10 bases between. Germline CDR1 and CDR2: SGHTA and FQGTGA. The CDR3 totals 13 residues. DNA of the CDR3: TGTGCCAGCAGCTTAACTGGGCAGGGCGGCTACACCTTC. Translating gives CASSLTGQGGYTF.

In DNA, the CDR3 is TGTGCCAGCAGCATCCGGACAGGAAACACTGAAGCTTTCTTT. Translation: CASSIRTGNTEAFF. The chain joins TRBV14 to TRBJ1-1, with TRBD1 matching over 7 bases. The CDR3 contains 14 residues. From germline, CDR1 is SGHDN and CDR2 FVKESK. V shed 5 bases, J shed 2 bases, and the junction held 5 bases outside the gene matches.

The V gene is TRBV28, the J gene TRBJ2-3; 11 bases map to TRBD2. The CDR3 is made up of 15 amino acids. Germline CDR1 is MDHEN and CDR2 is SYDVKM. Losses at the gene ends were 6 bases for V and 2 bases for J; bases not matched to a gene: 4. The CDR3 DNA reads TGTGCCAGCAGGCGACTAGCGGGACCCACAGATACGCAGTATTTT. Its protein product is CASRRLAGPTDTQYF.

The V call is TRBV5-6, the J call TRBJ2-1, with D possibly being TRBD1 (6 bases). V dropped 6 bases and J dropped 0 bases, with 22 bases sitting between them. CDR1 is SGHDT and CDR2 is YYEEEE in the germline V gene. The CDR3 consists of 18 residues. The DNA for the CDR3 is TGTGCCAGCACCCGGGTGGCGGCAGGGGCGAGCTCCTACAATGAGCAGTTCTTC. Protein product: CASTRVAAGASSYNEQFF.

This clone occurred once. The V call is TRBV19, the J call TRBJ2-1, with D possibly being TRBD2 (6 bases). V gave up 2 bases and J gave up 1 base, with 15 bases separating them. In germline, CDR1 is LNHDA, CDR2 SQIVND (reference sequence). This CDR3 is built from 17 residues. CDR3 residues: CASSIPPAGPSYNEQFF. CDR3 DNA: TGTGCCAGTAGTATACCCCCGGCGGGACCATCCTACAATGAGCAGTTCTTC.

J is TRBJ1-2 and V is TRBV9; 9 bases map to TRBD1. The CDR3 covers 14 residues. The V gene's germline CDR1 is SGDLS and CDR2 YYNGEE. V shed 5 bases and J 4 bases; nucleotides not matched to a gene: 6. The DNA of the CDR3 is TGTGCCAGCAGGGGACAGGGCGGGGGCTATGGCTACACCTTC. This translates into CASRGQGGGYGYTF.

The CDR3 spells CASSFPGQINYEQYF. The CDR3 DNA reads TGTGCCAGCAGCTTTCCGGGACAGATAAACTACGAGCAGTACTTC. The V call is TRBV7-9, the J call TRBJ2-7; 7 nucleotides line up with TRBD1. CDR3 size: 15 residues. Germline CDR1 SEHNR, CDR2 FQNEAQ (reference sequence). V dropped 3 bases and J dropped 3; count of bases not matched to a gene: 8.

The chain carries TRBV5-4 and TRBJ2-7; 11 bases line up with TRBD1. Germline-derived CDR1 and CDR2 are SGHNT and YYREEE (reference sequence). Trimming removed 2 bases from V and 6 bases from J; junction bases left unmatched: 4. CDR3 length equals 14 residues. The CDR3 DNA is TGTGCCAGCAGCTTCCGGGACAGGGGGACCGAGCAGTACTTC. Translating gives CASSFRDRGTEQYF.

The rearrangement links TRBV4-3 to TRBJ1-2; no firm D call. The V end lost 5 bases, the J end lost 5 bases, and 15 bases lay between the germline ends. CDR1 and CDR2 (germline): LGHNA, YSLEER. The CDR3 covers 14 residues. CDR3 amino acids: CASSEVRGSYGYTF. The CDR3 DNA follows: TGCGCCAGCAGCGAAGTTAGAGGGTCTTATGGCTACACCTTC.

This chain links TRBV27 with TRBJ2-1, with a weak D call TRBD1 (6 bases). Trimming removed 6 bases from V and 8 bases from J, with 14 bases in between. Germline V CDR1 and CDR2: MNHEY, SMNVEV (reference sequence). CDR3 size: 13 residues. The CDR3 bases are TGTGCCAGCAGAATCCTACAGGGTTATGAGCAGTTCTTC. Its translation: CASRILQGYEQFF.